This TCR beta chain appears in the sequencing data of a study of shared clonotypes between healthy human individuals. The CDR3 is 16 amino acids. Germline V lookup: CDR1 SGHTA, CDR2 FQGNSA. J was trimmed by 0 bases and V by 0 bases; bases with no gene match: 3. Naive CD8 cells lacked CD45RO, underwent positive selection for CCR7 and left out terminally differentiated effector memory CD45RA+ cells. The table came from immunoSEQ multiplex PCR; TCRdb's copy has only in-frame clones and leaves some out. Here the sample spans about 1.9 million clones, roughly 93% being singletons. This TCR derives from a man aged 18 to 30 in good health. Some clones in this sample may be carry-over from other donors' samples. This chain links TRBV7-2 with TRBJ1-2; 8 nucleotides agree with TRBD1. Sequencing was done on a sample of naive CD8+ T cells from PBMCs. CDR3: CASSLARTGPNYGYTF. CDR3 DNA: TGTGCCAGCAGCTTAGCGAGGACAGGGCCTAACTATGGCTACACCTTC.